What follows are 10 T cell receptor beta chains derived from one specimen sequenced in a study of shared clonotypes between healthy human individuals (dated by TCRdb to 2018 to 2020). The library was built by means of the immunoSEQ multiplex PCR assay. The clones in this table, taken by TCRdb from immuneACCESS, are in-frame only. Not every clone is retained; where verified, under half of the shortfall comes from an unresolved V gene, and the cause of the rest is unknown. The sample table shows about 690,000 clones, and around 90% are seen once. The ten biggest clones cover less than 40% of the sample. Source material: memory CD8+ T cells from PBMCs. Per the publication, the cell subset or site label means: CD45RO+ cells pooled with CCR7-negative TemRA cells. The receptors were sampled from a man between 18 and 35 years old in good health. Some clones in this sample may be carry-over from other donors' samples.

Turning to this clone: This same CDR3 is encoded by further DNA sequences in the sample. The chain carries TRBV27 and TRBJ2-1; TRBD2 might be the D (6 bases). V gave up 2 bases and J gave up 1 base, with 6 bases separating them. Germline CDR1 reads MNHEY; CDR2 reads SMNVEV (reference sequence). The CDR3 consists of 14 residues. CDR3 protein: CASSLRGSYNEQFF. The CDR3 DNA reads TGTGCCAGCAGTTTACGGGGGTCCTACAATGAGCAGTTCTTC.

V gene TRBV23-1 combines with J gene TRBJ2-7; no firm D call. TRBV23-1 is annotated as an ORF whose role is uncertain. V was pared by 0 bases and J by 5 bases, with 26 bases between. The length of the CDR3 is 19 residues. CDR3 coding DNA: TGCGCCAGCAGTCAATCTGACGGCGTTAGGTCCCCCTCCGAGGACGAGCAGTACTTC. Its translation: CASSQSDGVRSPSEDEQYF.

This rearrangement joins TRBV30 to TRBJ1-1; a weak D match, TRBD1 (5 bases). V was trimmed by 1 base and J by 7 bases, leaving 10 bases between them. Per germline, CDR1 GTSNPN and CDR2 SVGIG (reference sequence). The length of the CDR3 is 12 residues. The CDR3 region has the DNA TGTGCCTGGAGTGGTGGGACGGATGAAGCTTTCTTT. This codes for CAWSGGTDEAFF.

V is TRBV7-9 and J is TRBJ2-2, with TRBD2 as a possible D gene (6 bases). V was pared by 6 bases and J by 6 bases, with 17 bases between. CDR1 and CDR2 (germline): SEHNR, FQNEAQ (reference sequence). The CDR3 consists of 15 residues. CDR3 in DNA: TGTGCCAGCAGGTCGGGGGAAGATTTCGCCGGGGAGCTGTTTTTT. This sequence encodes CASRSGEDFAGELFF.

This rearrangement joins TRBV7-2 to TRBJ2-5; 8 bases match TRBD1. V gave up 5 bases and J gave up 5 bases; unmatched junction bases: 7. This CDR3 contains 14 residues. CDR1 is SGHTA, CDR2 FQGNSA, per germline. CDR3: CASSTRQGSETQYF. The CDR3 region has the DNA TGTGCCAGCAGCACCCGACAGGGGTCGGAGACCCAGTACTTC. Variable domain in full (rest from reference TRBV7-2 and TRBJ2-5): GAGVSQSPSNKVTEKGKDVELRCDPISGHTALYWYRQSLGQGLEFLIYFQGNSAPDKSGLPSDRFSAERTGGSVSTLTIQRTQQEDSAVYLCASSTRQGSETQYFGPGTRLLVL.

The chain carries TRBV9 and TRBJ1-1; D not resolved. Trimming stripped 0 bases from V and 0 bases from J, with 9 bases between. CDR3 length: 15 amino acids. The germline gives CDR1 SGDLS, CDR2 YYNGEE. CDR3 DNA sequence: TGTGCCAGCAGCGTAGGGCGGACTATGAACACTGAAGCTTTCTTT. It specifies CASSVGRTMNTEAFF.

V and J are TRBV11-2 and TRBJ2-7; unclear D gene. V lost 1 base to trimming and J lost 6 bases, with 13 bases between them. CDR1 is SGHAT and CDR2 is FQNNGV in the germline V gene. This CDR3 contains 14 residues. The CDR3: CASSLVSVFGEQYF. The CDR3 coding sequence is TGTGCCAGCAGCTTAGTTTCGGTTTTCGGCGAGCAGTACTTC.

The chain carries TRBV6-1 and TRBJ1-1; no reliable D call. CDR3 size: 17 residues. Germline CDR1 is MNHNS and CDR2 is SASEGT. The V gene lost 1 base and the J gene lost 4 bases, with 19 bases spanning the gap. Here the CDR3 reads CASSEGALIRASTEAFF. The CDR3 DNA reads TGTGCCAGCAGTGAAGGGGCCCTGATCCGGGCCTCCACTGAAGCTTTCTTT.

CDR3 nucleotide sequence: TGTGCCAGCAGCTTAAACAGGAGATACACTGAAGCTTTCTTT. Translated: CASSLNRRYTEAFF. V is TRBV7-9 and J is TRBJ1-1, with D perhaps TRBD1 (5 bases). Germline assignment: CDR1 SEHNR and CDR2 FQNEAQ (reference sequence). This CDR3 region has 14 residues. Trimming removed 2 bases at V and 3 bases at J, with 10 bases between.

CDR3 in DNA: TGTGCCAGTAGCCCCTCCGGTGGGGGCCATCAGCCCCAGCATTTT. This translates into CASSPSGGGHQPQHF. The V call is TRBV19, the J call TRBJ1-5, with D possibly matching TRBD1 (6 bases). Trimming removed 6 bases from V and 5 bases from J, with 17 bases in between. The CDR3 is 15 amino acids. Germline V gives CDR1 LNHDA, CDR2 SQIVND (reference sequence).